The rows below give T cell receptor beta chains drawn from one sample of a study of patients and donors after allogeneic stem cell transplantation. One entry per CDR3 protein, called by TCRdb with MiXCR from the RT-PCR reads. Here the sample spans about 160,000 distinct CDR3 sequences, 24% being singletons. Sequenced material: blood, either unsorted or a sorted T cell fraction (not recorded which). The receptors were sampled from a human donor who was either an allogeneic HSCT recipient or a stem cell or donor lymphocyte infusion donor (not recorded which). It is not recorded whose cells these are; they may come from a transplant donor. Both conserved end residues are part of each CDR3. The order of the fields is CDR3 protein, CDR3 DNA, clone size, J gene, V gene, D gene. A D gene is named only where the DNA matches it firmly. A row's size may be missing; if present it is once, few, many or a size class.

cdr3_aa: CASSFLQGVSPLHF
cdr3_nt: TGTGCCAGCAGCTTCCTTCAGGGGGTTTCACCCCTCCACTTT
clone_size: few
j_call: TRBJ1-6
v_call: TRBV7-2
d_call: TRBD1

cdr3_aa: CAISDTGLTTYEQYF
cdr3_nt: TGTGCCATCAGCGACACCGGACTCACTACCTACGAGCAGTACTTC
clone_size: once
j_call: TRBJ2-7
v_call: TRBV10-3
d_call: -

cdr3_aa: CASSLPGGEQYF
cdr3_nt: TGTGCCAGCAGCCTCCCCGGGGGCGAGCAGTACTTC
clone_size: few
j_call: TRBJ2-7
v_call: TRBV2
d_call: -

cdr3_aa: CSARAGQGAAYGYTF
cdr3_nt: TGCAGTGCTAGAGCGGGACAGGGGGCGGCCTATGGCTACACCTTC
clone_size: -
j_call: TRBJ1-2
v_call: TRBV20-1
d_call: TRBD1

cdr3_aa: CAPGVGATYEQYF
cdr3_nt: TGTGCCCCGGGTGTGGGGGCAACCTACGAGCAGTACTTC
clone_size: -
j_call: TRBJ2-7
v_call: TRBV24-1
d_call: -

cdr3_aa: CASSVDRVIEQFF
cdr3_nt: TGTGCCAGCAGTGTCGACAGGGTGATTGAGCAGTTCTTC
clone_size: few
j_call: TRBJ2-1
v_call: TRBV25-1
d_call: TRBD1

cdr3_aa: CASIQVSGNTIYF
cdr3_nt: TGTGCCAGCATCCAGGTCTCTGGAAACACCATATATTTT
clone_size: -
j_call: TRBJ1-3
v_call: TRBV6-6
d_call: -

cdr3_aa: CSASSETDYEQYF
cdr3_nt: TGCAGTGCTAGTTCAGAGACAGACTACGAGCAGTACTTC
clone_size: few
j_call: TRBJ2-7
v_call: TRBV20-1
d_call: -

cdr3_aa: CASSQVGARGELFF
cdr3_nt: TGTGCCAGCAGCCAGGTGGGGGCGCGAGGGGAGCTGTTTTTT
clone_size: -
j_call: TRBJ2-2
v_call: TRBV4-2
d_call: -

cdr3_aa: CSARDLGFSGGGTEAFF
cdr3_nt: TGCAGTGCTAGAGATCTAGGCTTTTCGGGAGGAGGCACTGAAGCTTTCTTT
clone_size: many
j_call: TRBJ1-1
v_call: TRBV20-1
d_call: -

cdr3_aa: CASSLTPTTSGAQFF
cdr3_nt: TGTGCCAGCAGCTTAACTCCCACTACTAGCGGGGCACAGTTCTTC
clone_size: -
j_call: TRBJ2-1
v_call: TRBV7-3
d_call: TRBD2

cdr3_aa: CASGVPPFGF
cdr3_nt: TGTGCCAGCGGCGTACCGCCTTTTGGCTTC
clone_size: -
j_call: TRBJ2-1
v_call: TRBV6-2/TRBV6-3
d_call: -

cdr3_aa: CASSDPLSGNTIYF
cdr3_nt: TGTGCCAGCAGTGACCCCCTTTCTGGAAACACCATATATTTT
clone_size: many
j_call: TRBJ1-3
v_call: TRBV25-1
d_call: -

cdr3_aa: CASSLPNGRETQYF
cdr3_nt: TGCGCCAGCAGCTTACCTAACGGGAGGGAGACCCAGTACTTC
clone_size: few
j_call: TRBJ2-5
v_call: TRBV5-1
d_call: TRBD2

cdr3_aa: CSALPAGAYEQYF
cdr3_nt: TGCAGTGCTCTCCCAGCGGGAGCCTACGAGCAGTACTTC
clone_size: -
j_call: TRBJ2-7
v_call: TRBV20-1
d_call: TRBD2

cdr3_aa: CASSEGPAVGNEQFF
cdr3_nt: TGTGCCAGCAGCGAGGGACCAGCGGTGGGAAATGAGCAGTTCTTC
clone_size: -
j_call: TRBJ2-1
v_call: TRBV6-1
d_call: -

cdr3_aa: CASSPKSLESIFYEQYF
cdr3_nt: TGCGCCAGCAGTCCTAAATCTCTCGAATCGATTTTCTACGAGCAGTACTTC
clone_size: -
j_call: TRBJ2-7
v_call: TRBV23-1
d_call: -

cdr3_aa: CSAAWGRGQNTEAFF
cdr3_nt: TGCAGTGCGGCCTGGGGTAGGGGACAGAACACTGAAGCTTTCTTT
clone_size: few
j_call: TRBJ1-1
v_call: TRBV20-1
d_call: -

cdr3_aa: CASSLPAGGTSTGELFF
cdr3_nt: TGTGCCAGCTCATTACCCGCAGGGGGGACGAGCACCGGGGAGCTGTTTTTT
clone_size: -
j_call: TRBJ2-2
v_call: TRBV18
d_call: -

cdr3_aa: CSVSQGNNEKLFF
cdr3_nt: TGCAGCGTTTCACAGGGGAATAATGAAAAACTGTTTTTT
clone_size: -
j_call: TRBJ1-4
v_call: TRBV29-1
d_call: TRBD1

cdr3_aa: CASSQVDEQYF
cdr3_nt: TGTGCCAGCAGCCAAGTTGACGAGCAGTACTTC
clone_size: -
j_call: TRBJ2-7
v_call: TRBV3-1
d_call: -

cdr3_aa: CATSAGRGNYEQYF
cdr3_nt: TGTGCCACCAGCGCGGGGAGGGGGAACTACGAGCAGTACTTC
clone_size: few
j_call: TRBJ2-7
v_call: TRBV15
d_call: -

cdr3_aa: CASSQQANTGELFF
cdr3_nt: TGTGCCAGCAGCCAACAAGCGAACACCGGGGAGCTGTTTTTT
clone_size: -
j_call: TRBJ2-2
v_call: TRBV14
d_call: -

cdr3_aa: CASSTQELGEAFF
cdr3_nt: TGTGCCAGCAGCACACAGGAGTTGGGTGAAGCTTTCTTT
clone_size: many
j_call: TRBJ1-1
v_call: TRBV7-2
d_call: -

cdr3_aa: CAITGGEYGYTF
cdr3_nt: TGTGCCATCACAGGGGGCGAATATGGCTACACCTTC
clone_size: few
j_call: TRBJ1-2
v_call: TRBV10-3
d_call: TRBD1

cdr3_aa: CASSFAGGPYNEQFF
cdr3_nt: TGTGCCAGCAGCTTTGCGGGAGGGCCGTACAATGAGCAGTTCTTC
clone_size: -
j_call: TRBJ2-1
v_call: TRBV7-9
d_call: TRBD2

cdr3_aa: CASSLSGGGEKLFF
cdr3_nt: TGCGCCAGCAGCTTGTCCGGAGGGGGAGAAAAACTGTTTTTT
clone_size: many
j_call: TRBJ1-4
v_call: TRBV5-1
d_call: -

cdr3_aa: CSARGQGPENTEAFF
cdr3_nt: TGCAGTGCTAGAGGGCAGGGGCCTGAAAACACTGAAGCTTTCTTT
clone_size: few
j_call: TRBJ1-1
v_call: TRBV20-1
d_call: -

cdr3_aa: CASALGYGYTF
cdr3_nt: TGTGCCAGCGCCCTTGGATATGGCTACACCTTC
clone_size: many
j_call: TRBJ1-2
v_call: TRBV12-3/TRBV12-4
d_call: -

cdr3_aa: CASGSDTANYGYTF
cdr3_nt: TGCGCCAGCGGGTCGGACACCGCTAACTATGGCTACACCTTC
clone_size: many
j_call: TRBJ1-2
v_call: TRBV5-1
d_call: -

cdr3_aa: CASSVRGEFINEQFF
cdr3_nt: TGTGCCAGCAGCGTTAGGGGGGAGTTTATAAATGAGCAGTTCTTC
clone_size: -
j_call: TRBJ2-1
v_call: TRBV7-2
d_call: -

cdr3_aa: CASSPRAGPVGSGANVLTF
cdr3_nt: TGTGCCAGCAGCCCCCGGGCGGGTCCAGTTGGCTCTGGGGCCAACGTCCTGACTTTC
clone_size: -
j_call: TRBJ2-6
v_call: TRBV9
d_call: -